Below, 29 T cell receptor beta chains from the same sample are listed, as sequenced in a study of blood T cells in healthy people across ages (dated by TCRdb to between 2014 and 2017). Receptor libraries were prepared by 5' RACE. Data came from an Illumina HiSeq 2500. A second PCR of roughly 7 to 11 cycles was performed with a sample-barcoded 5' primer and a J-beta primer mix. Clones were called with MiXCR by TCRdb after fastp trimmed the public reads at Q25, and only in-frame beta chains were retained. Under each unique CDR3 protein, matching rows form one entry showing the most common genes and DNA. Within this sample are about 1,500,000 distinct CDR3 sequences, with about 28% of them counted one time only. Clones ranked in the top ten supply less than 9.5% of the sample. The specimen sequenced was blood. The origin of the receptors is a woman in her thirties in good health.

This clonotype was seen repeatedly, ten times or more. The rearrangement joins TRBV20-1 to TRBJ2-7; D may match TRBD1 or TRBD2 (5 bases each). The CDR3 spans 13 residues. Per the germline V gene, CDR1 is DFQATT and CDR2 is SNEGSKA (reference sequence). V dropped 0 bases and J dropped 4 bases, with 10 bases sitting between them. The CDR3 loop reads CSARDGTAYEQYF. In nucleotides, the CDR3 is TGCAGTGCTAGAGATGGGACGGCTTACGAGCAGTACTTC.

The J gene is TRBJ2-3, the V gene TRBV14; 9 bases fit TRBD1. This CDR3 is 15 amino acids long. V lost 4 bases and J lost 4; bases outside the gene matches: 6. The V gene's germline CDR1 is SGHDN and CDR2 FVKESK. CDR3 residues: CASSPNRGRPDTQYF. Here the CDR3 DNA reads TGTGCCAGCAGCCCAAACAGGGGGCGTCCAGATACGCAGTATTTT.

CDR3 loop: CASIVGGLGGQFF. Here the CDR3 DNA reads TGTGCCAGCATCGTGGGGGGACTAGGGGGGCAGTTCTTC. The chain is built from TRBV7-9 and TRBJ2-1; 8 bases map to TRBD2. CDR1 and CDR2 (germline): SEHNR, FQNEAQ (reference sequence). The CDR3 spans 13 residues. The V and J ends lost 7 bases and 12 bases, in that order; junction bases with no gene match: 11. Drawing the rest from reference TRBV7-9 and TRBJ2-1, the complete variable domain is DTGVSQNPRHKITKRGQNVTFRCDPISEHNRLYWYRQTLGQGPEFLTYFQNEAQLEKSRLLSDRFSAERPKGSFSTLEIQRTEQGDSAMYLCASIVGGLGGQFFGPGTRLTVL.

This clonotype was seen ten or more times. This rearrangement joins TRBV6-4 to TRBJ2-4; the D call may be TRBD1 or TRBD2 (5 bases each). Germline V gives CDR1 MRHNA, CDR2 SNTAGT. V dropped 1 base and J dropped 4 bases, with 17 bases sitting between them. The CDR3 has 17 residues. CDR3 nucleotides: TGTGCCAGCAGTGACTACAGGCGAGGGCGAGCTAAAAACATTCAGTACTTC. The encoded protein is CASSDYRRGRAKNIQYF.

This clonotype was picked up one time. A read error is possible here, since a much larger clone lies one base away. The chain joins TRBV7-9 to TRBJ2-7; D is unresolved. V lost 0 bases to trimming and J lost 3 bases, with 15 bases between them. This CDR3 is 16 amino acids long. Germline V lookup: CDR1 SEHNR, CDR2 FQNEAQ (reference sequence). CDR3 coding DNA: TGTGCCAGCAGCTTAGCGGCAGGCGAGGATGACTACGAGCAGTACTTC. This sequence encodes CASSLAAGEDDYEQYF.

This clonotype has ten or more counts. The rearrangement links TRBV20-1 to TRBJ2-1; TRBD2 matches at 7 bases. Germline CDR1 and CDR2: DFQATT and SNEGSKA (reference sequence). The CDR3 covers 13 residues. V shed 7 bases, J shed 4 bases, and the junction held 7 bases outside the gene matches. CDR3: CSVLAGDYNEQFF. For the CDR3, the DNA is TGCAGTGTACTCGCGGGAGATTACAATGAGCAGTTCTTC.

This clonotype was found once. The rearrangement uses TRBV5-1 and TRBJ2-1; tentative D call: TRBD2 (6 bases). V lost 5 bases, J lost 8 bases, and 11 bases lay in between. The CDR3 consists of 12 residues. The germline V gene has CDR1 SGHRS and CDR2 YFSETQ. CDR3 nucleotide sequence: TGCGCCAGCAGTTGGGACTTGGATGAGCAGTTCTTC. This sequence encodes CASSWDLDEQFF.

The chain couples TRBV10-3 to TRBJ2-7; 12 nucleotides agree with TRBD1. Trimming removed 6 bases from V and 5 bases from J; junction bases left unmatched: 11. CDR3 length: 16 amino acids. The germline CDR1 and CDR2 sequences are ENHRY and SYGVKD. Here the CDR3 reads CAISGTGGAVPDEQYF. CDR3 DNA sequence: TGTGCCATCAGCGGGACAGGGGGCGCGGTACCGGACGAGCAGTACTTC.

V is TRBV29-1 and J is TRBJ1-2; D is undetermined. Germline CDR1 is SQVTM and CDR2 is ANQGSEA. This CDR3 region has 15 residues. V was shortened by 2 bases and J by 2 bases, with 15 bases between the two germline ends. DNA for the CDR3: TGCAGCGTTGAATGGGCGGTACAGATAAACTATGGCTACACCTTC. Protein sequence: CSVEWAVQINYGYTF.

This clonotype was seen many times. For the CDR3, the DNA is TGTGCCAGCAGCGGGGCTAGCGGGGGCTCAGGAGAGACCCAGTACTTC. It yields the protein CASSGASGGSGETQYF. The J gene is TRBJ2-5, the V gene TRBV7-3; 10 bases align to TRBD2. With 5 bases clipped from V and 4 bases from J, the junction kept 10 bases outside the gene matches. Looked up from germline, CDR1 is SGHTA and CDR2 is FQGTGA. The CDR3 runs 16 residues.

This clonotype was observed a handful of times. The gene calls are TRBV20-1 and TRBJ1-1; the D is unclear. CDR3 length: 14 amino acids. The germline V gene has CDR1 DFQATT and CDR2 SNEGSKA (reference sequence). V shed 1 base and J shed 1 base, with 10 bases lying between them. This CDR3 reads CSARVEGANTEAFF. In nucleotides, the CDR3 is TGCAGTGCTAGAGTGGAGGGCGCGAACACTGAAGCTTTCTTT.

The count of this clonotype is one. The chain carries TRBV20-1 and TRBJ1-5, with 7 bases that match TRBD1. The CDR3 sequence is 13 residues long. After removal of 5 bases from V and 8 bases from J, the junction contained 9 bases not matched to a gene. The germline V gene has CDR1 DFQATT and CDR2 SNEGSKA (reference sequence). The CDR3 spells CSALGARGEPQHF. For the CDR3, the DNA is TGCAGTGCTCTAGGAGCCAGGGGGGAGCCCCAGCATTTT.

The chain carries TRBV20-1 and TRBJ2-7; a possible D gene is TRBD2 (6 bases). Germline V gives CDR1 DFQATT, CDR2 SNEGSKA (reference sequence). This CDR3 has 14 residues. V gave up 5 bases and J gave up 6 bases, with 20 bases separating them. The DNA of the CDR3 is TGCAGTGCTTGGGCGGGGACCTCACGTCGCGAGCAGTACTTC. Translated, it gives CSAWAGTSRREQYF.

The table lists this clonotype with a few counts. A much larger clone sits a single nucleotide away, making a read error possible. The V gene is TRBV11-2, the J gene TRBJ2-4; D perhaps matches TRBD2 (7 bases). V dropped 1 base and J dropped 13 bases, with 23 bases sitting between them. The CDR3 totals 16 residues. From germline, CDR1 is SGHAT and CDR2 FQNNGV. The CDR3 spells CASSLGGGPSNNEQYF. The CDR3 nucleotides read TGTGCCAGCAGCTTAGGGGGGGGGCCCTCAAACAATGAGCAGTACTTC.

The rearrangement uses TRBV12-3 or TRBV12-4 and TRBJ2-1; tentatively, D is TRBD2 (5 bases). Deletions cut 3 bases from V and 13 bases from J, with 10 bases between. The CDR3 has 11 amino acids. The CDR3 is CASSFGDTQFF. The CDR3 region has the DNA TGTGCCAGCAGTTTCGGGGATACACAGTTCTTC.

The chain recombines TRBV5-1 with TRBJ2-5; D unresolved. V lost 0 bases, J lost 3 bases, and 9 bases lay in between. The CDR3 is 14 residues long. Germline CDR1 SGHRS, CDR2 YFSETQ. The CDR3 region has the DNA TGCGCCAGCAGCTTGGCCCTGAGTAAAGAGACCCAGTACTTC. Encoded protein: CASSLALSKETQYF.

The chain links TRBV4-1 to TRBJ2-3, with TRBD2 matching 8 bases. The CDR3 totals 17 residues. The J segment lost 0 bases and the V segment lost 2 bases, leaving 7 bases of the junction unmatched. The germline gives CDR1 MGHRA, CDR2 YSYEKL. CDR3 DNA: TGCGCCAGCAGCCAAAAATCTAGCGGGTATAGCACAGATACGCAGTATTTT. As protein: CASSQKSSGYSTDTQYF.

This clonotype was seen repeatedly, ten times or more. The chain joins TRBV30 to TRBJ2-5; D unclear. V lost 1 base to trimming and J lost 4 bases, with 10 bases between them. The CDR3 has 13 residues. Germline V gene data show CDR1 as GTSNPN and CDR2 as SVGIG (reference sequence). In nucleotides, the CDR3 is TGTGCCTGGAGTGAGTACCGGCCAGAGACCCAGTACTTC. This sequence encodes CAWSEYRPETQYF.

The chain recombines TRBV6-5 with TRBJ1-1, with a weak D call TRBD1 (5 bases). Deletions cut 6 bases from V and 1 base from J, with 18 bases between. The CDR3 is 16 residues long. CDR1 is MNHEY and CDR2 is SVGAGI in the germline V gene. The DNA for the CDR3 is TGTGCCAGCAGGGAGAGACAGTTGAGTCCGAACACTGAAGCTTTCTTT. This codes for CASRERQLSPNTEAFF.

At least ten counts were recorded for this clonotype. The chain joins TRBV7-2 to TRBJ2-5; D might be TRBD2 (5 bases). The germline V gene has CDR1 SGHTA and CDR2 FQGNSA. The CDR3 totals 14 residues. Trimming removed 2 bases from V and 5 bases from J, with 12 bases in between. The CDR3 DNA is TGTGCCAGCAGCTTAACTGGGTCGGGGGAGACCCAGTACTTC. It encodes CASSLTGSGETQYF.

The chain carries TRBV20-1 and TRBJ1-2; D may be TRBD1 (5 bases). The germline V gene has CDR1 DFQATT and CDR2 SNEGSKA (reference sequence). Trimming removed 3 bases from V and 1 base from J, with 15 bases in between. The CDR3 runs 15 residues. CDR3 nucleotides: TGCAGTGCTAGCGGGGCCCAGGAGCTTAACTATGGCTACACCTTC. Translation: CSASGAQELNYGYTF.

For this clonotype: Possible read error: a much larger clone is one base away. The chain joins TRBV29-1 to TRBJ2-1; TRBD2 matches at 11 bases. Germline CDR1 SQVTM, CDR2 ANQGSEA. Trimming took 7 bases from V and 6 from J; bases not matched to a gene: 8. CDR3 length equals 14 residues. CDR3 DNA: TGCAGCGGCTCTCTAGCGGGGGGTGTCAATGAGCAGTTCTTC. The encoded protein is CSGSLAGGVNEQFF.

This clonotype was seen a handful of times. This chain joins TRBV9 and TRBJ1-5; a weak D match, TRBD1 (5 bases). CDR1 SGDLS and CDR2 YYNGEE come from the germline V gene. V gave up 0 bases and J gave up 7 bases, with 8 bases separating them. The CDR3 contains 13 residues. Written as DNA, the CDR3 is TGTGCCAGCAGCGTAGATGGGGGACAGCCCCAGCATTTT. Protein: CASSVDGGQPQHF.

The sample holds a few counts of this clonotype. The chain carries TRBV28 and TRBJ2-7, with D possibly TRBD1 on 6 matching bases. Germline V gene lookup returns CDR1 MDHEN and CDR2 SYDVKM. This CDR3 contains 14 residues. V shed 7 bases and J shed 6 bases, with 19 bases lying between them. For the CDR3, the DNA is TGTGCCAGCACCGCCGGAACAGGGAGCCTCGAGCAGTACTTC. Its protein is CASTAGTGSLEQYF.

The sample holds many counts of this clonotype. V and J are TRBV5-4 and TRBJ2-7; D perhaps matches TRBD1 (6 bases). The CDR3 has 13 amino acids. The V end lost 10 bases, the J end lost 2 bases, and 16 bases lay between the germline ends. The germline V gene encodes CDR1 SGHNT and CDR2 YYREEE (reference sequence). The CDR3 bases are TGTGCCCCCGCCTGGACAGCACCCTACGAGCAGTACTTC. It specifies CAPAWTAPYEQYF. Combining the CDR3 with reference TRBV5-4 and TRBJ2-7 gives the whole variable domain ETGVTQSPTHLIKTRGQQVTLRCSSQSGHNTVSWYQQALGQGPQFIFQYYREEENGRGNFPPRFSGLQFPNYSSELNVNALELDDSALYLCAPAWTAPYEQYFGPGTRLTVT.

This clonotype was recorded only once. The V call is TRBV2, the J call TRBJ2-2; 11 positions match TRBD2. Germline CDR1 SNHLY, CDR2 FYNNEI. This CDR3 spans 15 amino acids. The J segment lost 7 bases and the V segment lost 6 bases, leaving 7 bases of the junction unmatched. The CDR3 DNA is TGTGCCAGCAGCGCTAGCGGGGGGCGGCACGGGGAGCTGTTTTTT. Its translation: CASSASGGRHGELFF.

This clonotype was observed a handful of times. The chain is built from TRBV9 and TRBJ2-4, with 10 bases identical to TRBD2. TRBJ2-5 explains the end of the DNA better; the J call may be wrong. CDR3 length: 17 amino acids. Germline V gene lookup returns CDR1 SGDLS and CDR2 YYNGEE. This CDR3 is CASSIGGLAAAGETQYF. The DNA for the CDR3 is TGTGCCAGCAGCATAGGCGGACTAGCGGCCGCGGGGGAGACCCAGTACTTC.

This clonotype came up once. A single base separates this from a much larger clone, so it may be a read error. The chain carries TRBV7-2 and TRBJ2-7, with 10 positions matching TRBD2. The CDR3 is 15 residues long. Germline V gives CDR1 SGHTA, CDR2 FQGNSA. With V trimmed by 5 bases and J by 3 bases, 7 bases remained unmatched. The CDR3 loop is CASSRASGSHYEQYF. The DNA for the CDR3 is TGTGCCAGCAGCCGGGCTAGCGGGAGTCACTACGAGCAGTACTTC.

The rearrangement uses TRBV11-1 and TRBJ2-3, with 9 bases fitting TRBD2. The CDR3 runs 13 residues. Unmatched junction bases numbered 8, after V lost 11 bases and J lost 5 bases. CDR1 and CDR2 from the germline V gene are SGHAT and FQDESV (reference sequence). DNA for the CDR3: TGTGCCTCCATGGGCGGGGGGGAAGATACGCAGTATTTT. Protein sequence: CASMGGGEDTQYF.